These 27 T cell receptor beta chains share one sample of origin, sequenced in a study of shared T cell receptors in the human thymus. Using immunoSEQ multiplex PCR, the repertoire was profiled, and TCRdb retains in-frame clones only, with some absent. The sample lists 540,000 or so clones, roughly 74% occurring once. The sample was also reused in another study, on human thymus T cells.

The sample was thymocytes. The receptors here all came from a boy younger than two with a congenital heart defect.

CDR3 residues: CASIPFWDTHNEQFF. DNA for the CDR3: TGTGCCAGCATCCCCTTCTGGGACACCCACAATGAGCAGTTCTTC. The rearrangement uses TRBV27 and TRBJ2-1; weak D call: TRBD1 (6 bases). The CDR3 runs to 15 residues. Germline V gene lookup returns CDR1 MNHEY and CDR2 SMNVEV (reference sequence). With 7 bases removed from V and 5 bases from J, the gap between germline ends came to 18 bases.

The chain recombines TRBV11-2 with TRBJ2-2, with D perhaps matching TRBD2 (6 bases). CDR1 is SGHAT, CDR2 FQNNGV, per germline. V lost 5 bases, J lost 5 bases, and 21 bases lay in between. The length of the CDR3 is 17 residues. The CDR3 reads CASSQNGVGRGTGELFF. DNA for the CDR3: TGTGCCAGCAGCCAAAATGGGGTCGGGCGGGGTACCGGGGAGCTGTTTTTT.

This chain links TRBV2 with TRBJ2-7; possible D gene TRBD1, 7 bases. The V and J ends lost 8 bases and 5 bases respectively, with 22 bases between them. The CDR3 is made up of 15 amino acids. The germline V gene encodes CDR1 SNHLY and CDR2 FYNNEI. The CDR3 DNA reads as TGTGCCAGCGACCCCCGGGGGCAGGGGGGTGACGAGCAGTACTTC. Encoded protein: CASDPRGQGGDEQYF. Full variable domain (missing parts from reference TRBV2 and TRBJ2-7): EPEVTQTPSHQVTQMGQEVILRCVPISNHLYFYWYRQILGQKVEFLVSFYNNEISEKSEIFDDQFSVERPDGSNFTLKIRSTKLEDSAMYFCASDPRGQGGDEQYFGPGTRLTVT.

The chain has TRBV6-5 and TRBJ1-6, with 7 bases fitting TRBD1. The CDR3 sequence is 15 residues long. Germline V gene sequence: CDR1 MNHEY, CDR2 SVGAGI. The trim removed 0 bases at V and 6 bases at J, leaving 2 bases unmatched. Written as DNA, the CDR3 is TGTGCCAGCAGTTACTCGGCAGGGGGTAATTCACCCCTCCACTTT. As protein: CASSYSAGGNSPLHF.

The chain joins TRBV11-2 to TRBJ2-7; perhaps TRBD2 as D (6 bases). The V end lost 1 base, the J end lost 2 bases, and 18 bases lay between the germline ends. This CDR3 contains 17 residues. Per the germline V gene, CDR1 is SGHAT and CDR2 is FQNNGV. In nucleotides, the CDR3 is TGTGCCAGCAGCTTAGTCGGGGGAGCAAGTTATCCCTACGAGCAGTACTTC. It encodes CASSLVGGASYPYEQYF.

This clone was detected once. The chain carries TRBV27 and TRBJ2-7; D gene ambiguous. The V end lost 6 bases, the J end lost 7 bases, and 16 bases lay between the germline ends. This CDR3 has 13 amino acids. Germline values: CDR1 MNHEY, CDR2 SMNVEV (reference sequence). This CDR3 reads CASRFSTREEQYF. For the CDR3, the DNA is TGTGCCAGCAGATTCTCAACCCGAGAGGAGCAGTACTTC.

V gene TRBV9 combines with J gene TRBJ2-1, with a possible D match to TRBD2 (6 bases). Germline V gene sequence: CDR1 SGDLS, CDR2 YYNGEE. This CDR3 has 16 residues. Trimming removed 1 base from V and 2 bases from J, with 13 bases in between. CDR3 bases: TGTGCCAGCAGCGTAAAAGCGGGTGATCCCTACAATGAGCAGTTCTTC. It specifies CASSVKAGDPYNEQFF.

The rearrangement links TRBV9 to TRBJ2-2, with D perhaps TRBD2 (6 bases). Trimming stripped 3 bases from V and 6 bases from J, with 12 bases between. Germline V gene sequence: CDR1 SGDLS, CDR2 YYNGEE. The CDR3 is 14 amino acids. This chain's CDR3 is CASSAREAAGELFF. CDR3 bases: TGTGCCAGCAGCGCGCGGGAAGCGGCCGGGGAGCTGTTTTTT. Complete variable domain (other parts from reference TRBV9 and TRBJ2-2): DSGVTQTPKHLITATGQRVTLRCSPRSGDLSVYWYQQSLDQGLQFLIQYYNGEERAKGNILERFSAQQFPDLHSELNLSSLELGDSALYFCASSAREAAGELFFGEGSRLTVL.

The chain combines TRBV4-3 with TRBJ2-2; tentative D call: TRBD2 (5 bases). CDR3 length equals 16 residues. In germline, CDR1 is LGHNA, CDR2 YSLEER. Trimming took off 2 bases at V and 4 bases at J, with 14 bases between the two ends. The CDR3 DNA reads as TGCGCCAGCAGCCAACGGTCCCTCCGGGGCACCGGGGAGCTGTTTTTT. Protein sequence: CASSQRSLRGTGELFF.

V usage is TRBV4-3 and J usage is TRBJ2-5; a possible D gene is TRBD2 (5 bases). The CDR3 totals 15 residues. In germline, CDR1 is LGHNA, CDR2 YSLEER. Deletions cut 1 base from V and 5 bases from J, with 14 bases between. The CDR3 here is CASSQVAGTRETQYF. DNA of the CDR3: TGCGCCAGCAGCCAAGTGGCGGGCACGAGGGAGACCCAGTACTTC.

The J gene is TRBJ2-7, the V gene TRBV6-1; a possible D gene is TRBD2 (6 bases). The CDR3 is made up of 19 amino acids. CDR1 and CDR2 from the germline V gene are MNHNS and SASEGT. V was clipped by 0 bases and J by 7 bases, with 28 bases between them. DNA of the CDR3: TGTGCCAGCAGTGAAGCGATGGGGCCCCTACGGCGGGACGAAGGAGAGCAGTACTTC. The encoded protein is CASSEAMGPLRRDEGEQYF.

This chain links TRBV28 with TRBJ2-7; the D gene is possibly TRBD2 (6 bases). This CDR3 has 15 residues. Per germline, CDR1 MDHEN and CDR2 SYDVKM. V was cut by 5 bases and J by 6 bases, with 20 bases left in between. The CDR3 protein is CASSPPLWRGREQYF. The CDR3 DNA follows: TGTGCCAGCAGTCCGCCCCTGTGGAGGGGACGCGAGCAGTACTTC.

The chain has TRBV30 and TRBJ2-1, with 8 positions matching TRBD2. Germline CDR1 is GTSNPN and CDR2 is SVGIG (reference sequence). Trimming took 8 bases from V and 9 from J; bases not matched to a gene: 18. This CDR3 is built from 15 residues. CDR3 coding DNA: TGTGCCATTAGGCACGGGAGGGCCAGAGCGTTTGAGCAGTTCTTC. This translates into CAIRHGRARAFEQFF.

A single count supports this clone. The V and J genes are TRBV15 and TRBJ1-1, with TRBD1 as a possible D gene (6 bases). V was clipped by 2 bases and J by 6 bases, with 16 bases between them. CDR3 length equals 15 residues. Germline CDR1 and CDR2: LNHNV and YYDKDF (reference sequence). This CDR3 is CATSRCDAGGAEAFF. Here the CDR3 DNA reads TGTGCCACCAGCAGATGTGACGCGGGGGGCGCTGAAGCTTTCTTT.

This sequence joins TRBV7-9 and TRBJ2-7; TRBD2 aligns across 11 bases. CDR1 and CDR2 (germline): SEHNR, FQNEAQ (reference sequence). Trimming removed 0 bases from V and 4 bases from J; junction bases left unmatched: 5. This CDR3 is 16 amino acids long. Written as DNA, the CDR3 is TGTGCCAGCAGCTTAGCCCTAGCGGGAGGCCCATACGAGCAGTACTTC. Translation: CASSLALAGGPYEQYF.

The rearrangement uses TRBV12-5 and TRBJ2-1, with TRBD2 as a possible D gene (6 bases). The ends were cut back, 6 bases at V and 0 bases at J, with 12 bases in the middle. The length of the CDR3 is 15 residues. The germline CDR1 and CDR2 sequences are LGHNT and FRNRAP. The CDR3 nucleotides read TGTGCTAGTGGCGGCGGGGTACGCTCCTACAATGAGCAGTTCTTC. Its translation: CASGGGVRSYNEQFF.

V usage is TRBV5-6 and J usage is TRBJ2-7; the match to TRBD2 covers 7 bases. Trimming cost V 6 bases and J 1 base; bases outside gene matches: 10. Germline CDR1 SGHDT, CDR2 YYEEEE. This CDR3 has 15 residues. The CDR3: CASTPQGGPSYEQYF. DNA of the CDR3: TGTGCCAGCACCCCCCAGGGAGGGCCATCCTACGAGCAGTACTTC.

This chain uses TRBV10-2 with TRBJ2-7, with D perhaps TRBD2 (6 bases). The length of the CDR3 is 15 residues. Between the trimmed V and J ends, which lost 5 bases and 6 bases, there was a span of 20 bases. The germline V gene has CDR1 WSHSY and CDR2 SAAADI. CDR3 nucleotides: TGCGCCAGCAGTCGAAGGCGGCAGCGGGTATTCGAGCAGTACTTC. Its protein is CASSRRRQRVFEQYF.

CDR3 in amino acids: CASSLGADQSYNEQFF. Here the CDR3 DNA reads TGTGCCAGCAGCTTAGGAGCGGACCAATCCTACAATGAGCAGTTCTTC. V and J are TRBV7-9 and TRBJ2-1; D might be TRBD2 (5 bases). CDR1 and CDR2 from the germline V gene are SEHNR and FQNEAQ (reference sequence). V was cut by 1 base and J by 1 base, with 11 bases left in between. CDR3 length: 16 residues.

The V gene is TRBV5-1, the J gene TRBJ2-1; 15 nucleotides agree with TRBD2. This CDR3 has 19 amino acids. CDR1 SGHRS and CDR2 YFSETQ come from the germline V gene. Trimming took 6 bases from V and 4 from J; bases not matched to a gene: 14. CDR3 in amino acids: CASTLGTSGRPGLYNEQFF. CDR3 bases: TGCGCCAGCACCCTCGGGACTAGCGGGAGGCCGGGTTTATACAATGAGCAGTTCTTC. The full variable domain, in which reference TRBV5-1 and TRBJ2-1 provide the parts outside the CDR3, is KAGVTQTPRYLIKTRGQQVTLSCSPISGHRSVSWYQQTPGQGLQFLFEYFSETQRNKGNFPGRFSGRQFSNSRSEMNVSTLELGDSALYLCASTLGTSGRPGLYNEQFFGPGTRLTVL.

This rearrangement joins TRBV12-5 to TRBJ2-5, with TRBD1 as a possible D gene (5 bases). From germline, CDR1 is LGHNT and CDR2 FRNRAP. CDR3 size: 17 residues. Trimming removed 2 bases at V and 1 base at J, with 17 bases between. The CDR3 region is CASGLPLTEESQETQYF. DNA of the CDR3: TGTGCTAGTGGTTTGCCCTTGACAGAGGAGTCCCAAGAGACCCAGTACTTC.

V and J are TRBV27 and TRBJ1-5; a weak D match, TRBD1 (5 bases). CDR3 length: 15 amino acids. Germline values: CDR1 MNHEY, CDR2 SMNVEV (reference sequence). V was shortened by 6 bases and J by 3 bases, with 15 bases between the two germline ends. The chain's CDR3 is CASSPRGGVNQPQHF. The CDR3 DNA sequence: TGTGCCAGCAGCCCACGGGGGGGGGTCAATCAGCCCCAGCATTTT.

This rearrangement joins TRBV30 to TRBJ2-7, with D uncertain. Per germline, CDR1 GTSNPN and CDR2 SVGIG (reference sequence). V gave up 2 bases and J gave up 2 bases, with 7 bases separating them. The CDR3 spans 12 residues. The CDR3 DNA reads TGTGCCTGGAGTATTGGGCCCTACGAGCAGTACTTC. This translates into CAWSIGPYEQYF.

V gene TRBV5-1 combines with J gene TRBJ2-5; a possible D gene is TRBD2 (5 bases). There are 15 residues in the CDR3. CDR1 SGHRS and CDR2 YFSETQ come from the germline V gene. Trimming removed 0 bases from V and 9 bases from J, with 18 bases in between. CDR3 sequence reads: CASSLEGSPSRAQYF. DNA of the CDR3: TGCGCCAGCAGCTTGGAAGGCTCACCGTCGCGGGCCCAGTACTTC.

A few counts support this clone. The chain uses TRBV18 and TRBJ2-3; D call uncertain. The V end lost 0 bases, the J end lost 3 bases, and 13 bases lay between the germline ends. The CDR3 has 16 amino acids. Per germline, CDR1 KGHSH and CDR2 LQKENI. Here the CDR3 reads CASSPPGGMETDTQYF. CDR3 bases: TGTGCCAGCTCACCACCTGGCGGCATGGAAACAGATACGCAGTATTTT.

The chain links TRBV5-6 to TRBJ2-5; no clear D gene. The CDR3 extends over 13 amino acids. Germline V gene data show CDR1 as SGHDT and CDR2 as YYEEEE. V dropped 0 bases and J dropped 5 bases, with 8 bases sitting between them. The CDR3 sequence is CASSLDSGETQYF. The DNA for the CDR3 is TGTGCCAGCAGCTTGGACAGTGGTGAGACCCAGTACTTC. Supplemented by reference TRBV5-6 and TRBJ2-5, the full variable domain reads DAGVTQSPTHLIKTRGQQVTLRCSPKSGHDTVSWYQQALGQGPQFIFQYYEEEERQRGNFPDRFSGHQFPNYSSELNVNALLLGDSALYLCASSLDSGETQYFGPGTRLLVL.

The rearrangement joins TRBV27 to TRBJ2-7; no definite D call. The CDR3 length is 10 residues. CDR1 and CDR2 (germline): MNHEY, SMNVEV (reference sequence). The CDR3 DNA reads TGTGTGTCCCCTACCTACGAGCAGTACTTC. Protein: CVSPTYEQYF.